Reported below is one T cell receptor (beta chain). This clonotype was seen ten or more times. Its antigen remains undetermined. No much larger clonotype is one base removed from it; base qualities were not supplied. TCR beta CDR3 regions were amplified from RNA transcripts for repertoire sequencing. The first round was an RT-PCR using HTBI primers with the Qiagen OneStep RT-PCR kit, and this first round was followed by a second-round multiplex PCR, then size selection and purification. Libraries were sequenced on an Illumina HiSeq2000 using paired-end 100 bp reads. The paper's data handling went like this. Reads were processed with SOAPnuke, discarding reads with adapters, uncalled bases, mean Phred below 15, or no exact constant-primer or identifier match. High-quality paired reads were merged with COPE v1.2.5. Each unique nucleotide sequence was treated as a clonotype, and MiTCR v1.1 was used to align the clonotypes to the IMGT TRB V, D and J references. The analysis was limited to V-J combinations with a frequency above 0.0001, which together covered about 99% of repertoires. For each V-J combination, a TCR clonal expansion and chaos score was defined as F50 clonal expansion divided by the chaos observed in the TCRdist matrix. Features were reduced by Welch's t-statistics and random forest to more than 10 V-J combinations, which fed a naive Bayes classifier. Thyroid-blood repertoire similarity was quantified with the Morisita-Horn index. TCRdb reworked the public reads: Q25 trimming with fastp, MiXCR clone assembly, productive beta chains retained. Every distinct CDR3 protein forms one entry, paired with its most common genes and DNA. What appears here as the V and J calls and clone size reflects TCRdb's work, not the paper's. In all, the sample holds approximately 480,000 distinct CDR3 sequences, and about 15% of those were seen once. Together, the top ten hold approximately 9.8% of the sample.

Ophthalmopathy patients had moderately to severely active disease, Clinical Activity Score of at least 3, NOSPECS grade of at least 4, and disease duration under 3 months. Patients with other autoimmune diseases, uncontrolled infections, pregnancy or lactation were excluded from the study. Clinical symptoms, serum thyroxine, TRAb, thyroid ultrasound and orbital computed tomography formed the basis of the diagnosis. Using Ficoll-Paque density gradient centrifugation, PBMCs were isolated from 10 ml of fresh peripheral blood. Total RNA was extracted using Trizol reagent, and RNA quality was checked on an Agilent 2100 Bioanalyzer. The entry originates in a study of Graves' ophthalmopathy and Graves' hyperthyroidism (dated by TCRdb to the late 2010s). With regard to the full study: Peripheral blood samples were taken at the time of initial diagnosis, before any treatment was given. The study used signatures of the TCR beta repertoire to tell Graves' ophthalmopathy apart from Graves' hyperthyroidism and to predict which patients would progress to ophthalmopathy. In total, over 130 blood samples were TCR-sequenced: some 40 ophthalmopathy, some 75 hyperthyroidism and approximately 17 hyperthyroidism-to-ophthalmopathy patients. To explore V-J signatures that separate ophthalmopathy from hyperthyroidism, a discovery set of about a hundred patients was enrolled, consisting of about 45 with ophthalmopathy and some 56 with stable hyperthyroidism. An independent validation cohort was composed of approximately 18 hyperthyroidism patients and around 16 patients who later progressed from hyperthyroidism to ophthalmopathy. In about six hyperthyroidism patients, T-cell repertoires of thyroid tissue and blood were compared. Following sample collection, hyperthyroidism patients were given methimazole at a starting dose of 30 mg daily, and ophthalmopathy patients were given high-dose intravenous methylprednisolone. The 90 to 100 discovery patients were randomly divided into training and test sets at a 7:3 ratio. Beyond this particular receptor, the publication reports: Ophthalmopathy was separated from stable hyperthyroidism by the 13-signature model with 87.88% sensitivity and 81% to 84% specificity in cross-validation and with 80%/75% in the test set. Most expanded thyroid clonotypes with frequency above 0.001 were also detected in blood, suggesting blood repertoires may reflect the thyroid immune response. In validation, the model predicted ophthalmopathy progression with less than 71% sensitivity and roughly 72% specificity; roughly 11 predicted patients were CT-confirmed with GO in a median of 6.5 months. Sample size was not statistically predetermined, and group allocation was not concealed from the investigators.

CDR1 and CDR2 are read off the germline V gene as MDHEN and SYDVKM. The CDR3, cysteine through phenylalanine, is 15 amino acids long. Only the CDR3 portion is preserved as DNA: 45 bases, with reading frame beginning at the first base. After removal of 5 bases from V and 7 bases from J, the junction retains 6 bases not matched to a gene. The sequenced material came from blood. The TCR comes from a woman in her twenties or thirties with Graves' ophthalmopathy. Donor details come from another sample of the same person, matched by shared clones. The rearranged segments are TRBV28 and TRBJ1-6, and 9 junctional nucleotides match TRBD1. The CDR3 reads CASSLQGAGNSPLHF. The DNA reads TGTGCCAGCAGTCTACAGGGGGCGGGCAATTCACCCCTCCACTTT.